A selection of T cell receptor beta chains follows, all from one sample in a study of STAT5B mutations in CD4+ large granular lymphocyte leukemia. Clones were sequenced by immunoSEQ multiplex PCR, and TCRdb holds only the in-frame ones, with some missing. The sample yields 20,000 to 25,000 clones, over 80% seen once. The sample taken for sequencing was CD4+ T cells from blood buffy coats. The origin of the receptors is a human donor in good health. CDR3s include the opening cysteine and the closing phenylalanine or tryptophan. D genes are given only for firm matches. Some rows have no size entry. The others give once, few or many, or a class for an expanded clone.

J: TRBJ2-3
D: NA
size: NA
V: TRBV21-1
length: 18
DNA: TGTGCCAGCGCCGCTACCGGGACTAGCGGGAGGGGAACAGATACGCAGTATTTT
CDR3: CASAATGTSGRGTDTQYF

J: TRBJ2-3
D: NA
size: NA
V: TRBV19
length: 14
DNA: TGTGCCAGTAGCCCGGGAGTAGCCACAGATACGCAGTATTTT
CDR3: CASSPGVATDTQYF

J: TRBJ1-1
D: NA
size: NA
V: TRBV10-2
length: 14
DNA: TGCGCCAGCACATTGGGGGGAGGGAACACTGAAGCTTTCTTT
CDR3: CASTLGGGNTEAFF

J: TRBJ2-1
D: NA
size: NA
V: TRBV6-1
length: 15
DNA: TGTGCCAGCAGTGGTGTCACAGTTCGGTCCAATGAGCAGTTCTTC
CDR3: CASSGVTVRSNEQFF

J: TRBJ2-7
D: NA
size: NA
V: TRBV28
length: 14
DNA: TGTGCCAGCGGCCTAGGGGGGCGACTTGGCGAGCAGTACTTC
CDR3: CASGLGGRLGEQYF

J: TRBJ2-1
D: NA
size: NA
V: TRBV28
length: 12
DNA: TGTGCCAGCGCTACTAGGATCAATGAGCAGTTCTTC
CDR3: CASATRINEQFF

J: TRBJ2-7
D: TRBD1
size: NA
V: TRBV23-1
length: 12
DNA: TGCGCCAGCAGTCAACCCAACAGGGGAGAGTACTTC
CDR3: CASSQPNRGEYF

J: TRBJ2-7
D: NA
size: NA
V: TRBV30
length: 14
DNA: TGTGCCTGGAGTTCGGGGGCAGGAAGGCTCGAGCAGTACTTC
CDR3: CAWSSGAGRLEQYF

J: TRBJ1-2
D: NA
size: NA
V: TRBV27
length: 13
DNA: TGTGCCAGCAGTTCCCAGGGGAACTATGGCTACACCTTC
CDR3: CASSSQGNYGYTF

J: TRBJ1-5
D: NA
size: once
V: TRBV20-1
length: 11
DNA: TGCAGTGCTGGAAAGGAGCAGCCCCAGCATTTT
CDR3: CSAGKEQPQHF

J: TRBJ2-7
D: NA
size: NA
V: TRBV27
length: 14
DNA: TGTGCCAGCAGTTTGATCGGGGGACCCTACGAGCAGTACTTC
CDR3: CASSLIGGPYEQYF

J: TRBJ2-1
D: TRBD2
size: NA
V: TRBV6-1
length: 14
DNA: TGTGCCAGCAGTGAGGGTTCCGGGAGGAATGAGCAGTTCTTC
CDR3: CASSEGSGRNEQFF

J: TRBJ2-2
D: NA
size: NA
V: TRBV5-5
length: 14
DNA: TGTGCCAGCAGCTTCTTGGAGAACACCGGGGAGCTGTTTTTT
CDR3: CASSFLENTGELFF

J: TRBJ1-2
D: NA
size: NA
V: TRBV28
length: 15
DNA: TGTGCCAGCAGTTTAGCGGGTGGGGCTAACTATGGCTACACCTTC
CDR3: CASSLAGGANYGYTF

J: TRBJ1-2
D: NA
size: NA
V: TRBV2
length: 14
DNA: TGTGCCAGCAGTGAAGGGACCTTAGTGGGTGGCTACACCTTC
CDR3: CASSEGTLVGGYTF

J: TRBJ2-2
D: TRBD2
size: NA
V: TRBV11-2
length: 19
DNA: TGTGCCAGCAGCTTAGCCTGGGGCCTAGCGGGCACGAACACCGGGGAGCTGTTTTTT
CDR3: CASSLAWGLAGTNTGELFF

J: TRBJ1-2
D: NA
size: NA
V: TRBV20-1
length: 11
DNA: TGCAGTGCTAGAGACAACTATGGCTACACCTTC
CDR3: CSARDNYGYTF

J: TRBJ2-2
D: NA
size: NA
V: TRBV10-2
length: 14
DNA: TGCGCCAGCATGCCACAGGAGCTCACCGGGGAGCTGTTTTTT
CDR3: CASMPQELTGELFF

J: TRBJ2-5
D: TRBD1
size: NA
V: TRBV9
length: 19
DNA: TGTGCCAGCAGCGTAGACGGGACAGGGGGCCTTGGCTGGGGGGAGACCCAGTACTTC
CDR3: CASSVDGTGGLGWGETQYF

J: TRBJ2-2
D: NA
size: few
V: TRBV5-1
length: 15
DNA: TGCGCCAGTACCATTGACAGCCGAGGCTCCGGGGAGCTGTTTTTT
CDR3: CASTIDSRGSGELFF

J: TRBJ2-7
D: TRBD2
size: once
V: TRBV6-5
length: 16
DNA: TGTGCCAGCAGTTACTCCACTAGCGGGAGGGCGTACGAGCAGTACTTC
CDR3: CASSYSTSGRAYEQYF

J: TRBJ2-3
D: NA
size: NA
V: TRBV5-4
length: 12
DNA: TGTGCCAGCAGCTTGGAAGACCGAGCGCAGTATTTT
CDR3: CASSLEDRAQYF

J: TRBJ2-7
D: TRBD2
size: NA
V: TRBV28
length: 13
DNA: TGTGCCAGCAGTCCTGGGGGGGGACTCGAGCAGTACTTC
CDR3: CASSPGGGLEQYF

J: TRBJ2-5
D: NA
size: NA
V: TRBV28
length: 14
DNA: TGTGCCAGCAGCCCTTCGCGGGTGCGGGAGACCCAGTACTTC
CDR3: CASSPSRVRETQYF

J: TRBJ2-1
D: NA
size: NA
V: TRBV5-1
length: 16
DNA: TGCGCCAGCAGCCTGAATACACAGGGCTCCTACAATGAGCAGTTCTTC
CDR3: CASSLNTQGSYNEQFF

J: TRBJ1-4
D: NA
size: NA
V: TRBV5-1
length: 15
DNA: TGCGCCAGCAGCTACAGGGATGCAACTAATGAAAAACTGTTTTTT
CDR3: CASSYRDATNEKLFF

J: TRBJ2-2
D: NA
size: NA
V: TRBV2
length: 15
DNA: TGTGCCAGCAGTGACCTAGCGAGTGGCACCGGGGAGCTGTTTTTT
CDR3: CASSDLASGTGELFF

J: TRBJ1-5
D: TRBD1
size: once
V: TRBV6-1
length: 16
DNA: TGTGCCAGCAGTGAAGTTATGGACAGGGTGGGTAAGCCCCAGCATTTT
CDR3: CASSEVMDRVGKPQHF

J: TRBJ2-2
D: NA
size: NA
V: TRBV7-2
length: 15
DNA: TGTGCCAGCAGCGTGGACAGTGCGAACACCGGGGAGCTGTTTTTT
CDR3: CASSVDSANTGELFF

J: TRBJ2-3
D: NA
size: NA
V: TRBV11-2
length: 16
DNA: TGTGCCAGCAGCGAGATGACTAGTTTAACCTCTCGCGAGCAGTATTTT
CDR3: CASSEMTSLTSREQYF

J: TRBJ1-5
D: NA
size: few
V: TRBV28
length: 13
DNA: TGTGCCAGCACTAACCCCAGCGGCCAGCCCCAGCATTTT
CDR3: CASTNPSGQPQHF

J: TRBJ2-3
D: TRBD2
size: NA
V: TRBV6-1
length: 16
DNA: TGTGCCAGCAGTGCCCAACTAGCGGCCCTAGCAGATACGCAGTATTTT
CDR3: CASSAQLAALADTQYF

J: TRBJ2-1
D: NA
size: NA
V: TRBV7-8
length: 15
DNA: TGTGCCAGCAGCATCGCGGGCGGGCGTTACAATGAGCAGTTCTTC
CDR3: CASSIAGGRYNEQFF

J: TRBJ1-1
D: NA
size: NA
V: TRBV5-1
length: 15
DNA: TGCGCCAGCAGCCGATGGACAGAACAGAACACTGAAGCTTTCTTT
CDR3: CASSRWTEQNTEAFF

J: TRBJ1-3
D: TRBD1
size: NA
V: TRBV19
length: 17
DNA: TGTGCCAGTAGTAATCCGGGACAGGGGAGCTCTGGAAACACCATATATTTT
CDR3: CASSNPGQGSSGNTIYF

J: TRBJ2-1
D: NA
size: once
V: TRBV19
length: 16
DNA: TGTGCCAGTAGTATAGGGCGCGGTGGGGGCTACAATGAGCAGTTCTTC
CDR3: CASSIGRGGGYNEQFF

J: TRBJ2-2
D: NA
size: NA
V: TRBV7-6
length: 15
DNA: TGTGCCAGCAGCTTAGGCCCGGCCCTTACCGGGGAGCTGTTTTTT
CDR3: CASSLGPALTGELFF

J: TRBJ2-7
D: NA
size: NA
V: TRBV7-8
length: 12
DNA: TGTGCCAGCAGCCTGACAGTTTACGAGCAGTACTTC
CDR3: CASSLTVYEQYF

J: TRBJ1-1
D: NA
size: NA
V: TRBV29-1
length: 13
DNA: TGCAGCGTGGCCCCTCAGCAGTTCACTGAAGCTTTCTTT
CDR3: CSVAPQQFTEAFF

J: TRBJ2-5
D: NA
size: once
V: TRBV27
length: 14
DNA: TGTGCCAGCAGTTTACTGGCCAGGGGTGAGACCCAGTACTTC
CDR3: CASSLLARGETQYF

J: TRBJ1-4
D: NA
size: NA
V: TRBV6-1
length: 14
DNA: TGTGCCACCCAGAAGGGAGAAACTAATGAAAAACTGTTTTTT
CDR3: CATQKGETNEKLFF

J: TRBJ2-1
D: TRBD1
size: NA
V: TRBV10-3
length: 15
DNA: TGTGCCATCAGTGTAGGACAGGGGTCCTACAATGAGCAGTTCTTC
CDR3: CAISVGQGSYNEQFF